These T cell receptor beta chains were read from a single sample in a study of beta chain features in type 1 diabetes. Repertoires were generated with immunoSEQ multiplex PCR, while TCRdb's copy carries only in-frame clones and drops some. The sample yields a few hundred thousand clones, about 14% seen once. The sequencing input was naive CD4+ T cells from blood. These receptors all stem from a man aged 30 to 39 with type 1 diabetes. Each CDR3 is given with its conserved first and last residue. A D gene is named only where the DNA matches it firmly. Clone size is not always given. Where it is, it says once, few, many or a class for expanded clones.

.	.	TRBJ1-1	TRBV5-4	CASTLGGARNTEAFF	TGTGCCAGCACCCTGGGGGGGGCGCGAAACACTGAAGCTTTCTTT
few	TRBD2	TRBJ2-1	TRBV4-1	CASSQQIAGSSYNEQFF	TGCGCCAGCAGCCAACAAATAGCGGGGAGCTCCTACAATGAGCAGTTCTTC
.	TRBD1	TRBJ2-1	TRBV19	CASSMPDRGSYNEQFF	TGTGCCAGTAGTATGCCTGACAGGGGCTCCTACAATGAGCAGTTCTTC
.	TRBD1	TRBJ1-2	TRBV29-1	CSVEGQGAGGYTF	TGCAGCGTTGAAGGACAGGGGGCGGGTGGCTACACCTTC
.	TRBD2	TRBJ2-3	TRBV30	CAWSRSGGTDTQYF	TGTGCCTGGAGTCGGAGCGGGGGGACAGATACGCAGTATTTT
.	TRBD2	TRBJ2-5	TRBV6-5	CASSPGSRERETQYF	TGTGCCAGCAGCCCCGGTTCGCGGGAGAGAGAGACCCAGTACTTC
.	.	TRBJ2-5	TRBV18	CASSLGSMDQETQYF	TGTGCCAGCTCGCTCGGGTCTATGGACCAAGAGACCCAGTACTTC
few	.	TRBJ1-1	TRBV18	CASSPAGNTEAFF	TGTGCCAGCTCACCAGCCGGGAACACTGAAGCTTTCTTT
few	TRBD2	TRBJ2-2	TRBV4-1	CASSHFGTSGSRPGELFF	TGCGCCAGCAGCCACTTTGGGACTAGCGGGAGTCGGCCCGGGGAGCTGTTTTTT
few	.	TRBJ2-2	TRBV6-5	CASSRPGEGAGELFF	TGTGCCAGCAGTAGACCTGGGGAGGGGGCCGGGGAGCTGTTTTTT
.	.	TRBJ2-2	TRBV5-1	CASSLEAGNTGELFF	TGCGCCAGCAGCTTGGAGGCGGGGAACACCGGGGAGCTGTTTTTT
few	TRBD2	TRBJ2-3	TRBV5-4	CASSWGLAADTQYF	TGTGCCAGCAGCTGGGGACTAGCAGCAGATACGCAGTATTTT
few	.	TRBJ2-7	TRBV6-1	CASSLLGVPYEQYF	TGTGCCAGCAGCCTCCTCGGGGTTCCCTACGAGCAGTACTTC
few	TRBD2	TRBJ2-7	TRBV19	CASSKLSGTSFEQYF	TGTGCCAGTAGTAAACTTAGCGGGACCTCCTTCGAGCAGTACTTC
few	TRBD1	TRBJ1-6	TRBV7-6	CASSLGGQGNSPLHF	TGTGCCAGCAGCTTAGGGGGACAGGGTAATTCACCCCTCCACTTT
few	.	TRBJ2-2	TRBV30	CAWSVWSAGELFF	TGTGCCTGGAGTGTATGGAGTGCCGGGGAGCTGTTTTTT
.	TRBD2	TRBJ2-3	TRBV5-6	CASSAGGRPGTDTQYF	TGTGCCAGCAGCGCAGGCGGGAGGCCGGGCACAGATACGCAGTATTTT
.	.	TRBJ2-2	TRBV11-2	CASSLESRGSGELFF	TGTGCCAGCAGCTTAGAGAGCAGGGGATCCGGGGAGCTGTTTTTT
.	TRBD2	TRBJ2-7	TRBV30	CAWSLLAGGPYEQYF	TGTGCCTGGAGCCTGCTAGCGGGAGGCCCCTACGAGCAGTACTTC
.	TRBD1	TRBJ1-1	TRBV6-1	CASSARDSILNTEAFF	TGTGCCAGCAGTGCCCGGGACAGTATCCTGAACACTGAAGCTTTCTTT
.	TRBD2	TRBJ2-5	TRBV4-1	CASSWTPAGGTQYF	TGCGCCAGCAGCTGGACTCCAGCGGGGGGGACCCAGTACTTC
.	.	TRBJ2-3	TRBV5-1	CASSLFGGTSADTQYF	TGCGCCAGCAGCTTGTTTGGGGGGACCAGTGCAGATACGCAGTATTTT
few	.	TRBJ1-4	TRBV18	CASSPLEDEKLFF	TGTGCCAGCTCACCTTTGGAGGATGAAAAACTGTTTTTT
.	.	TRBJ2-3	TRBV4-1	CASSPRDSDTQYF	TGCGCCAGCAGCCCCCGGGACTCGGATACGCAGTATTTT
.	.	TRBJ1-5	TRBV1	CTSSFGTGCIGNQPQHF	TGCACCAGCAGCTTCGGGACAGGGTGCATAGGCAATCAGCCCCAGCATTTT
.	.	TRBJ2-7	TRBV5-1	CASSQEGTYEQYF	TGCGCCAGCAGCCAAGAGGGAACCTACGAGCAGTACTTC
.	TRBD2	TRBJ2-2	TRBV11-2	CASSLRPSGGGELFF	TGTGCCAGCAGCTTACGGCCTAGCGGAGGCGGGGAGCTGTTTTTT
.	.	TRBJ1-1	TRBV6-6	CATNDRTEAFF	TGTGCCACCAATGACAGGACTGAAGCTTTCTTT
few	.	TRBJ2-5	TRBV7-9	CASSGLNQETQYF	TGTGCCAGCAGCGGACTAAACCAAGAGACCCAGTACTTC
few	.	TRBJ2-5	TRBV29-1	CSVDPDNQETQYF	TGCAGCGTTGATCCGGACAACCAAGAGACCCAGTACTTC
.	.	TRBJ1-2	TRBV5-4	CASSFENRQNYGYTF	TGTGCCAGCAGCTTCGAGAACAGGCAAAACTATGGCTACACCTTC
.	TRBD1	TRBJ2-7	TRBV19	CASSHGQGRTYEQYF	TGTGCCAGTAGCCATGGACAGGGACGCACCTACGAGCAGTACTTC
few	TRBD2	TRBJ2-7	TRBV5-1	CASSQGGLALSYEQYF	TGCGCCAGCAGCCAGGGGGGACTAGCCCTCTCCTACGAGCAGTACTTC
.	.	TRBJ1-2	TRBV18	CASSPGDLRPVKYTF	TGTGCCAGCTCACCCGGCGATTTGCGGCCGGTAAAGTACACCTTC
few	.	TRBJ1-1	TRBV6-5	CASSPQDIVNTEAFF	TGTGCCAGCAGTCCTCAGGACATCGTGAACACTGAAGCTTTCTTT
few	.	TRBJ1-3	TRBV18	CASSRQDVSGNTIYF	TGTGCCAGCTCGCGACAGGACGTCTCTGGAAACACCATATATTTT
.	TRBD2	TRBJ2-2	TRBV30	CAWRRGRDTGELFF	TGTGCCTGGAGACGGGGGAGGGACACCGGGGAGCTGTTTTTT
.	TRBD2	TRBJ2-1	TRBV5-1	CASSFGSGAVQFF	TGCGCCAGCAGCTTCGGTAGCGGGGCGGTTCAGTTCTTC
.	.	TRBJ2-4	TRBV29-1	CSVEEGRDGGDIQYF	TGCAGCGTTGAAGAAGGCAGGGATGGAGGGGACATTCAGTACTTC
.	.	TRBJ1-3	TRBV5-6	CASSLGQSYVLGNTIYF	TGTGCCAGCAGCTTGGGACAGTCTTACGTACTTGGAAACACCATATATTTT
.	TRBD2	TRBJ2-7	TRBV7-2	CASSQIAGESYEQYF	TGTGCCAGCAGCCAGATAGCGGGAGAGTCCTACGAGCAGTACTTC
.	.	TRBJ1-1	TRBV10-2	CASSPSDREAFF	TGCGCCAGCAGTCCCTCCGACAGGGAAGCTTTCTTT
few	TRBD1	TRBJ1-5	TRBV28	CASRRDREGQPQHF	TGTGCCAGCAGGAGAGACAGGGAAGGCCAGCCCCAGCATTTT
few	TRBD1	TRBJ2-7	TRBV7-9	CARPLGQGSYEQYF	TGTGCCAGACCGTTGGGACAGGGATCCTACGAGCAGTACTTC
.	TRBD1	TRBJ2-7	TRBV27	CASSPRTGTYEQYF	TGTGCCAGCAGCCCCAGGACAGGGACCTACGAGCAGTACTTC
.	.	TRBJ1-5	TRBV5-6	CASSFRLRNQPQHF	TGTGCCAGCAGCTTCCGACTACGCAATCAGCCCCAGCATTTT
few	.	TRBJ2-5	TRBV19	CASSILRTTVETQYF	TGTGCCAGTAGTATCCTCCGGACTACTGTCGAGACCCAGTACTTC